The T cell receptor (beta chain) under discussion was sequenced for a study of control samples from healthy donors and cancer patients (dated by TCRdb to between 2020 and 2021). Of note for this clone: Which antigen it targets is not known. Base qualities were left out, and no much larger clone turns up one base away.

The library came from the immunoSEQ multiplex PCR assay. The clones in this table, taken by TCRdb from immuneACCESS, are in-frame only. Not every clone is retained; where verified, under half of the shortfall comes from an unresolved V gene, and the cause of the rest is unknown. This sample gives under 150,000 clones in total; around nine tenths of them show up just once. In total, the top ten clones hold roughly 8.7% of the sample. Trimming leaves V shorter by 1 base and J shorter by 0 bases, with the junction holding 6 bases beyond the gene matches. The CDR3 starts with the cysteine, ends with the phenylalanine, and has 17 residues. Solely the CDR3 DNA is kept, with 51 bases framed from the first base. Reading the germline V gene gives CDR1 LGHNA and CDR2 YNFKEQ.

This sequence was found in a woman aged 30 to 39 in good health. The specimen was blood. This receptor chain uses TRBV4-2 and TRBJ1-5; TRBD1 matches 7 bases in the middle. The nucleotides are TGTGCCAGCAGCCAAGTTGGAGGGGGCGATAGCAATCAGCCCCAGCATTTT. Its protein product is CASSQVGGGDSNQPQHF.